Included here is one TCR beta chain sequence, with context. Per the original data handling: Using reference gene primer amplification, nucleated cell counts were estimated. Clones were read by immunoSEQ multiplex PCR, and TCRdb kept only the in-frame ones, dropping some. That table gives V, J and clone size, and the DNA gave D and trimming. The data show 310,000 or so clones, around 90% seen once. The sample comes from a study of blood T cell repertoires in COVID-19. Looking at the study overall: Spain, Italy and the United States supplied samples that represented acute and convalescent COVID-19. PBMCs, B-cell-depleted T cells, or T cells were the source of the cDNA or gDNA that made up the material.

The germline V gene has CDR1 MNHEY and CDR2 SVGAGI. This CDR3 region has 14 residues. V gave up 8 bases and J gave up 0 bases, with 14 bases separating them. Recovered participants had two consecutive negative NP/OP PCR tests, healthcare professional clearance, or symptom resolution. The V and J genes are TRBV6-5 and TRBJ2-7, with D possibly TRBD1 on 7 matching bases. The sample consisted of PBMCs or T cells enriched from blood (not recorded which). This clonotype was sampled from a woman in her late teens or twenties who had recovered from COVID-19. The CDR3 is CASWAGQYSYEQYF. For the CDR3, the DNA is TGTGCCAGCTGGGCGGGACAGTACTCCTACGAGCAGTACTTC.